The 19 T cell receptor beta chains listed next were all sequenced from one sample in a study of blood T cell repertoires in COVID-19. Repertoires were generated with immunoSEQ multiplex PCR, while TCRdb's copy carries only in-frame clones and drops some. Of over 70,000 clones listed, about four fifths are singletons. Sequencing was performed on peripheral blood. The source is a woman older than 75 with acute or convalescent COVID-19.

CDR3 in amino acids: CASSGPPGLAMINEQFF. For the CDR3, the DNA is TGTGCCAGCAGCGGGCCCCCGGGACTAGCTATGATCAATGAGCAGTTCTTC. The rearrangement uses TRBV9 and TRBJ2-1; TRBD2 agrees at 9 bases. Germline V lookup: CDR1 SGDLS, CDR2 YYNGEE. V shed 3 bases, J shed 6 bases, and the junction held 13 bases outside the gene matches. CDR3 length: 17 residues.

The V call is TRBV19, the J call TRBJ2-6; 9 bases agree with TRBD2. J gave up 3 bases and V 3 bases, and 6 bases lay outside the gene matches. From germline, CDR1 is LNHDA and CDR2 SQIVND (reference sequence). The CDR3 consists of 17 residues. The CDR3 bases are TGTGCCAGTAGTATTGGAGCGGGAGGCTATGGGGCCAACGTCCTGACTTTC. Its protein product is CASSIGAGGYGANVLTF. Combining the CDR3 with reference TRBV19 and TRBJ2-6 gives the whole variable domain DGGITQSPKYLFRKEGQNVTLSCEQNLNHDAMYWYRQDPGQGLRLIYYSQIVNDFQKGDIAEGYSVSREKKESFPLTVTSAQKNPTAFYLCASSIGAGGYGANVLTFGAGSRLTVL.

The chain uses TRBV27 and TRBJ2-7, with 8 positions matching TRBD1. Germline CDR1 and CDR2: MNHEY and SMNVEV (reference sequence). J lost 0 bases, V lost 2 bases, and 9 bases had no gene match. The CDR3 is 17 amino acids. The DNA of the CDR3 is TGTGCCAGCAGTTTAGGAGAGAACAGGGGGTCCTCCTACGAGCAGTACTTC. Its protein product is CASSLGENRGSSYEQYF.

V is TRBV5-1 and J is TRBJ1-2; 10 nucleotides line up with TRBD1. This CDR3 is built from 14 residues. The ends lost 4 bases at V and 7 bases at J; junction bases unmatched: 7. Looked up from germline, CDR1 is SGHRS and CDR2 is YFSETQ. In DNA form, the CDR3 reads TGCGCCAGCAGCGCGGGACAGGGGATCGGTGGCTACACCTTC. Translation gives CASSAGQGIGGYTF.

The table lists this clone with a few counts. The V and J genes are TRBV6-6 and TRBJ1-2, with a tentative D call TRBD1 (5 bases). The length of the CDR3 is 12 residues. Trimming took off 11 bases at V and 8 bases at J, with 18 bases between the two ends. The germline V gene has CDR1 MNHNY and CDR2 SVGAGI (reference sequence). The CDR3 DNA follows: TGTGCCCTGGCACCAGGGCGGGGAGGCTACACCTTC. As protein: CALAPGRGGYTF.

This clone was counted a few times. V usage is TRBV9 and J usage is TRBJ2-5; 12 bases align to TRBD2. With 4 bases clipped from V and 4 bases from J, the junction kept 8 bases outside the gene matches. In germline, CDR1 is SGDLS, CDR2 YYNGEE. The CDR3 runs to 16 residues. CDR3 protein: CASSWASGGAGETQYF. The CDR3 DNA reads as TGTGCCAGCAGCTGGGCTAGCGGGGGGGCAGGAGAGACCCAGTACTTC. The entire variable domain, with the rest obtained from reference TRBV9 and TRBJ2-5, is as follows: DSGVTQTPKHLITATGQRVTLRCSPRSGDLSVYWYQQSLDQGLQFLIQYYNGEERAKGNILERFSAQQFPDLHSELNLSSLELGDSALYFCASSWASGGAGETQYFGPGTRLLVL.

This chain uses TRBV7-3 with TRBJ2-1; 7 bases match TRBD1. Germline lookup yields CDR1 SGHTA and CDR2 FQGTGA. The CDR3 extends over 16 amino acids. V trimming: 6 bases; J trimming: 5 bases; junction bases outside the gene matches: 13. The CDR3 coding sequence is TGTGCCAGCAGTCTTACAGGGGTGAAACTCGACAATGAGCAGTTCTTC. It encodes CASSLTGVKLDNEQFF. Together with reference TRBV7-3 and TRBJ2-1, the CDR3 gives the full variable domain: GAGVSQTPSNKVTEKGKYVELRCDPISGHTALYWYRQSLGQGPEFLIYFQGTGAADDSGLPNDRFFAVRPEGSVSTLKIQRTERGDSAVYLCASSLTGVKLDNEQFFGPGTRLTVL.

The rearrangement joins TRBV15 to TRBJ2-2; 7 bases map to TRBD2. Trimming took 4 bases from V and 2 from J; bases not matched to a gene: 10. This CDR3 spans 17 amino acids. Germline V gene lookup returns CDR1 LNHNV and CDR2 YYDKDF (reference sequence). The CDR3 loop is CATSNGQTSTNTGELFF. The CDR3 DNA follows: TGTGCCACCAGCAATGGGCAGACTAGCACTAACACCGGGGAGCTGTTTTTT.

This clone was counted only a few times. The J gene is TRBJ1-2, the V gene TRBV7-9, with 7 bases lining up with TRBD1. Per germline, CDR1 SEHNR and CDR2 FQNEAQ (reference sequence). The V segment lost 6 bases and the J segment 8 bases; nucleotides outside the gene matches: 12. CDR3 size: 14 residues. CDR3 amino acids: CASSLLTGELGYTF. DNA of the CDR3: TGTGCCAGCAGTCTCCTTACAGGGGAGCTGGGCTACACCTTC. Full variable domain (missing parts from reference TRBV7-9 and TRBJ1-2): DTGVSQNPRHKITKRGQNVTFRCDPISEHNRLYWYRQTLGQGPEFLTYFQNEAQLEKSRLLSDRFSAERPKGSFSTLEIQRTEQGDSAMYLCASSLLTGELGYTFGSGTRLTVV.

The CDR3 here is CSASPDSYGYTF. CDR3 nucleotides: TGCAGTGCTAGTCCAGACAGCTATGGCTACACCTTC. The V gene is TRBV20-1, the J gene TRBJ1-2, with a weak D call TRBD1 (5 bases). This CDR3 is built from 12 residues. V lost 3 bases to trimming and J lost 4 bases, with 9 bases between them. Germline CDR1 DFQATT, CDR2 SNEGSKA (reference sequence).

This clone has a handful of counts. This chain joins TRBV2 and TRBJ2-1; possibly TRBD2 for D (6 bases). Germline assignment: CDR1 SNHLY and CDR2 FYNNEI. The V gene lost 5 bases and the J gene lost 10 bases, with 12 bases spanning the gap. This CDR3 has 12 amino acids. CDR3 amino acids: CASSPFAGEQFF. In nucleotides, the CDR3 is TGTGCCAGCAGTCCCTTCGCGGGGGAGCAGTTCTTC.

A few counts support this clone. The V and J genes are TRBV2 and TRBJ2-1; TRBD2 matches at 7 bases. Looked up from germline, CDR1 is SNHLY and CDR2 is FYNNEI. The V gene end was trimmed by 3 bases and the J gene end by 9 bases; junction bases not matched to a gene: 2. The CDR3 spans 12 residues. This CDR3 is CASSERGFEQFF. CDR3 sequence (DNA): TGTGCCAGCAGTGAGCGGGGGTTTGAGCAGTTCTTC.

The chain combines TRBV5-1 with TRBJ2-2, with 7 bases matching TRBD2. The CDR3 length is 15 residues. Trimming cost V 1 base and J 4 bases; bases outside gene matches: 4. In germline, CDR1 is SGHRS, CDR2 YFSETQ. Here the CDR3 reads CASSLTGGGTGELFF. CDR3 bases: TGCGCCAGCAGCTTGACGGGAGGTGGCACCGGGGAGCTGTTTTTT.

This clone was seen only once. The chain employs TRBV10-3 and TRBJ1-2, with 8 bases that match TRBD1. There are 15 residues in the CDR3. The trim removed 6 bases at V and 4 bases at J, leaving 10 bases unmatched. Germline CDR1 reads ENHRY; CDR2 reads SYGVKD. The CDR3 spells CAISAGTGLTYGYTF. DNA for the CDR3: TGTGCCATCAGCGCCGGGACAGGCCTCACCTATGGCTACACCTTC.

The rearrangement joins TRBV6-5 to TRBJ2-1; TRBD2 matches at 9 bases. This CDR3 is built from 15 residues. CDR1 MNHEY and CDR2 SVGAGI come from the germline V gene. The trim removed 6 bases at V and 6 bases at J, leaving 9 bases unmatched. The CDR3 DNA follows: TGTGCCAGCAGAACGACTAGCGGTCTTATCAATGAGCAGTTCTTC. Its protein is CASRTTSGLINEQFF.

The rearrangement uses TRBV19 and TRBJ2-1, with 11 positions matching TRBD2. The junction had 9 bases not matched to a gene; V was cut back by 5 bases and J by 6 bases. Per germline, CDR1 LNHDA and CDR2 SQIVND (reference sequence). The CDR3 has 16 residues. The CDR3 reads CASSSLLAGEGNEQFF. CDR3 bases: TGTGCCAGTAGTTCCCTACTAGCGGGAGAGGGCAATGAGCAGTTCTTC. Drawing the rest from reference TRBV19 and TRBJ2-1, the complete variable domain is DGGITQSPKYLFRKEGQNVTLSCEQNLNHDAMYWYRQDPGQGLRLIYYSQIVNDFQKGDIAEGYSVSREKKESFPLTVTSAQKNPTAFYLCASSSLLAGEGNEQFFGPGTRLTVL.

The rearrangement uses TRBV3-1 (or the pseudogene TRBV3-2) and TRBJ2-5, with 7 bases lining up with TRBD2. This CDR3 region has 14 residues. The germline CDR1 and CDR2 sequences are LGHDT and YNNKEL (reference sequence). Losses at the gene ends were 4 bases for V and 5 bases for J; bases not matched to a gene: 7. The CDR3 nucleotides are TGTGCCAGCAGCCCGACTAGCAGGTCGGAGACCCAGTACTTC. It encodes CASSPTSRSETQYF.

The V gene is TRBV7-3, the J gene TRBJ1-1; 9 bases match TRBD1. The length of the CDR3 is 13 residues. CDR1 and CDR2 (germline): SGHTA, FQGTGA. V gave up 5 bases and J gave up 6 bases; unmatched junction bases: 4. The CDR3 region is CASSTDRGSEAFF. CDR3 DNA sequence: TGTGCCAGCAGCACGGACAGGGGTTCTGAAGCTTTCTTT.

The chain recombines TRBV18 with TRBJ2-7; 9 nucleotides line up with TRBD1. J was trimmed by 5 bases and V by 3 bases; bases with no gene match: 5. The CDR3 consists of 14 residues. Germline assignment: CDR1 KGHSH and CDR2 LQKENI. The CDR3 spells CASSPGQGTNEQYF. As DNA, the CDR3 is TGTGCCAGCTCACCGGGACAGGGAACAAACGAGCAGTACTTC.